This T cell receptor beta chain appears in the sequencing data of a study of blood T cell repertoires in COVID-19. Cohorts were assigned according to the clinical history that participants reported. Recovered participants had two consecutive negative NP/OP PCR tests, healthcare professional clearance, or symptom resolution. The CDR3 has 14 residues. With V trimmed by 5 bases and J by 10 bases, 9 bases remained unmatched. Germline loops: CDR1 LGHDT, CDR2 YNNKEL (reference sequence). This clone was counted a few times. Clones were sequenced by immunoSEQ multiplex PCR, and TCRdb holds only the in-frame ones, with some missing. Of fewer than 500,000 clones in the sample, 87% were seen once.

Sequences were obtained from PBMCs or T cells enriched from blood (not recorded which). The chain is built from TRBV3-1 (or the pseudogene TRBV3-2) and TRBJ1-4; 8 bases align to TRBD1. This receptor was identified in a man aged 30 to 45 who had recovered from COVID-19. The CDR3 DNA follows: TGTGCCAGCAGCTATGGACAGGGCCACGGAAAACTGTTTTTT. It codes for CASSYGQGHGKLFF.